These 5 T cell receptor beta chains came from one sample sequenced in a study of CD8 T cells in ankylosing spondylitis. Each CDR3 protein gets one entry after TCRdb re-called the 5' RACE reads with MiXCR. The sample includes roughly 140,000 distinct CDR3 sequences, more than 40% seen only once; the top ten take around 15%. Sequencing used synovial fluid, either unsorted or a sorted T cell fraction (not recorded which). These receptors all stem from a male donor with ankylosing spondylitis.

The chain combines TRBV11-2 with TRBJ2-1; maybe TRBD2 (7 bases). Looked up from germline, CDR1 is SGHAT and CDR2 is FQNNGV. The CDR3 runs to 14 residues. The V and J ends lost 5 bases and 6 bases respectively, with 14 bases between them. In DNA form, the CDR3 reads TGTGCCAGCAGCCGGGGGCGGGAGTTCAATGAGCAGTTCTTC. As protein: CASSRGREFNEQFF. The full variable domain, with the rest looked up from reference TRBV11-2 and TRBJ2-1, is EAGVAQSPRYKIIEKRQSVAFWCNPISGHATLYWYQQILGQGPKLLIQFQNNGVVDDSQLPKDRFSAERLKGVDSTLKIQPAKLEDSAVYLCASSRGREFNEQFFGPGTRLTVL.

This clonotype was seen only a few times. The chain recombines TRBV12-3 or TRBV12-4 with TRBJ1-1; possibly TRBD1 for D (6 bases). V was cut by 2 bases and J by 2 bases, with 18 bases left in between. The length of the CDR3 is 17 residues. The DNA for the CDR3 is TGTGCCAGCAGTTTAAAGGGGGTGGAGACAGTCAACACTGAAGCTTTCTTT. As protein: CASSLKGVETVNTEAFF.

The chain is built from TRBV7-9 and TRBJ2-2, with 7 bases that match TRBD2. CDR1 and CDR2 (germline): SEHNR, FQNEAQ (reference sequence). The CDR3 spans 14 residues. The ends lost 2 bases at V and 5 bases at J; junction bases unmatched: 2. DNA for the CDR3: TGTGCCAGCAGCTTATCCGGGGGGACCGGGGAGCTGTTTTTT. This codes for CASSLSGGTGELFF.

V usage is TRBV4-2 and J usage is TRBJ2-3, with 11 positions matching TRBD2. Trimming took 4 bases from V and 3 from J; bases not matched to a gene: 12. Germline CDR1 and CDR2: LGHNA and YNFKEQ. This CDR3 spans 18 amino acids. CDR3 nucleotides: TGTGCCAGCAGCCGCCGGCTAGCGGGAGGACCTATAACAGATACGCAGTATTTT. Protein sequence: CASSRRLAGGPITDTQYF.

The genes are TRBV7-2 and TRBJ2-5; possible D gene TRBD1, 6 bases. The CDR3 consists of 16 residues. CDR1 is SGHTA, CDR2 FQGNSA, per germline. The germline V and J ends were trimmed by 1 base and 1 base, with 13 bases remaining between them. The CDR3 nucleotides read TGTGCCAGCAGCTTAGGAACAGGGTGGGTCCAAGAGACCCAGTACTTC. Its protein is CASSLGTGWVQETQYF.